This T cell receptor (beta chain) was found in a study of CD8+CD57+ T cells in acquired aplastic anemia. For CDR3 and TCR beta VDJ profiling, genomic DNA was the template used. TCRdb independently ran MiXCR on the reads; one entry per CDR3 protein. The sample lists a few hundred thousand distinct CDR3 sequences, roughly 53% occurring once. Before being chosen for sequencing, patients had shown CD8+CD57+ cell expansion by flow cytometry. CDR1 LGHDT and CDR2 YNNKEL come from the germline V gene (reference sequence). The CDR3 loop spans 16 amino acids. The V gene end was trimmed by 9 bases and the J gene end by 1 base; junction bases not matched to a gene: 9.

The V and J genes are TRBV3-1 and TRBJ2-3; 11 bases are shared with TRBD2. The specimen was sorted CD4+, CD8+, or CD8+CD57+ T cells (not recorded which) from PBMCs. This sequence was found in a human donor with aplastic anemia. CDR3 loop: CASSLAGGPGTDTQYF. For the CDR3, the DNA is TGTGCCAGTTCCTTAGCGGGAGGGCCTGGCACAGATACGCAGTATTTT.